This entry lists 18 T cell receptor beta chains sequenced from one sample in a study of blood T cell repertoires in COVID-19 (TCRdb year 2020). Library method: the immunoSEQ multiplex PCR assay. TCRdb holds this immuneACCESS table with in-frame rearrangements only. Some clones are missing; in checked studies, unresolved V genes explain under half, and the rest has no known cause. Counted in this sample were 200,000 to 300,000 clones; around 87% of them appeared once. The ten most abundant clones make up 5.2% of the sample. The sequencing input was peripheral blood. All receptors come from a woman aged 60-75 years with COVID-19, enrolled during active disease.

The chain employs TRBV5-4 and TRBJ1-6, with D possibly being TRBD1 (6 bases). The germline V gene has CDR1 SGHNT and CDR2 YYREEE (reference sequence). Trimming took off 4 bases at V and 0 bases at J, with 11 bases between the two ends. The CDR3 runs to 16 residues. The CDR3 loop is CASSQGGASYNSPLHF. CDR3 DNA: TGTGCCAGCAGCCAAGGGGGAGCCTCCTATAATTCACCCCTCCACTTT.

The CDR3 spells CASSSGQGLNQPQHF. The CDR3 coding sequence is TGTGCCAGCAGTTCGGGACAGGGGCTCAATCAGCCCCAGCATTTT. This chain connects TRBV27 to TRBJ1-5, with TRBD1 matching 10 bases. The CDR3 is 15 amino acids. Trimming took 4 bases from V and 3 from J; bases not matched to a gene: 3. CDR1 is MNHEY, CDR2 SMNVEV, per germline (reference sequence).

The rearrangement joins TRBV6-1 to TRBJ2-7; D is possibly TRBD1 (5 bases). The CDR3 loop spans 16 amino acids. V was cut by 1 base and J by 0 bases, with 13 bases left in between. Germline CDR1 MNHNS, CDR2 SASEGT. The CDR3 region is CASSEDLGPLSYEQYF. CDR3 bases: TGTGCCAGCAGTGAAGATCTGGGGCCACTCTCCTACGAGCAGTACTTC.

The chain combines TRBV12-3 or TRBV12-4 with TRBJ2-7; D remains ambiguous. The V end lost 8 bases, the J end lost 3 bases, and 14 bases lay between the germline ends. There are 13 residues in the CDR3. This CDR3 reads CASAQVSYYEQYF. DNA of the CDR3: TGTGCCAGCGCGCAGGTTTCATACTACGAGCAGTACTTC.

The CDR3 sequence: CASSQAAGGSSSYEQYF. The CDR3 bases are TGTGCCAGCAGCCAAGCGGCAGGGGGTAGTAGCTCCTACGAGCAGTACTTC. The rearrangement uses TRBV4-2 and TRBJ2-7; 7 bases are a match to TRBD1. J was trimmed by 0 bases and V by 1 base; bases with no gene match: 9. Germline assignment: CDR1 LGHNA and CDR2 YNFKEQ. The CDR3 spans 17 residues.

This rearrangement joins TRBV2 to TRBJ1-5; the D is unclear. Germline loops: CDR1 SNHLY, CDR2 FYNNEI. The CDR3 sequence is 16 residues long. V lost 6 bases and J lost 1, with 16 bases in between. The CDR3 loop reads CASRHGEGGSNQPQHF. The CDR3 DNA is TGTGCCAGCAGACATGGGGAGGGAGGGAGCAATCAGCCCCAGCATTTT.

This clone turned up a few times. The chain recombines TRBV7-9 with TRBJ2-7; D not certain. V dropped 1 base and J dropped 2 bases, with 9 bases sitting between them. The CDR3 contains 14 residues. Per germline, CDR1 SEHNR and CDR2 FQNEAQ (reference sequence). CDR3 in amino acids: CASSLDAGTYEQYF. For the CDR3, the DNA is TGTGCCAGCAGCTTAGACGCAGGCACCTACGAGCAGTACTTC. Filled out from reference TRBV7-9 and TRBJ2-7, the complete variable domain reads DTGVSQNPRHKITKRGQNVTFRCDPISEHNRLYWYRQTLGQGPEFLTYFQNEAQLEKSRLLSDRFSAERPKGSFSTLEIQRTEQGDSAMYLCASSLDAGTYEQYFGPGTRLTVT.

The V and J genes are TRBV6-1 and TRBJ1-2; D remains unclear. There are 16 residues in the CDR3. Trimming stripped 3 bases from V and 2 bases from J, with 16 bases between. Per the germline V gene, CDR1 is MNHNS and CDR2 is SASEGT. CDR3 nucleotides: TGTGCCAGCAGTGATCCCGGGTGGAACTTGAACTATGGCTACACCTTC. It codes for CASSDPGWNLNYGYTF.

The CDR3 loop reads CAWSTGMNTEAFF. The CDR3 nucleotides are TGTGCCTGGTCTACAGGGATGAACACTGAAGCTTTCTTT. The chain carries TRBV30 and TRBJ1-1, with D tentatively TRBD1 (6 bases). V lost 5 bases to trimming and J lost 0 bases, with 10 bases between them. CDR3 length: 13 amino acids. The V gene's germline CDR1 is GTSNPN and CDR2 SVGIG (reference sequence). Full variable domain (missing parts from reference TRBV30 and TRBJ1-1): SQTIHQWPATLVQPVGSPLSLECTVEGTSNPNLYWYRQAAGRGLQLLFYSVGIGQISSEVPQNLSASRPQDRQFILSSKKLLLSDSGFYLCAWSTGMNTEAFFGQGTRLTVV.

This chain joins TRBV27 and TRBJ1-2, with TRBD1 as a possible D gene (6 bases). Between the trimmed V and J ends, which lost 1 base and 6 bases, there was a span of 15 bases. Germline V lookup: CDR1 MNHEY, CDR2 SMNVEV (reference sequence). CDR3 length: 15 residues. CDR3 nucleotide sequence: TGTGCCAGCAGTTTATATGGTACAGGGTTGGATGGCTACACCTTC. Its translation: CASSLYGTGLDGYTF.

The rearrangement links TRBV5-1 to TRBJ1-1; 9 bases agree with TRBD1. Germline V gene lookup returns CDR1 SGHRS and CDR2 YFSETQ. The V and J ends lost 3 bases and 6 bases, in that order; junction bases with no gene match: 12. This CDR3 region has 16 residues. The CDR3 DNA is TGCGCCAGCAGCTCGATCGACCGGGACAGGGTTCCTGAAGCTTTCTTT. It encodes CASSSIDRDRVPEAFF.

In DNA form, the CDR3 reads TGTGCCAGCATGGGGGTGCTAGGACTAAATGGTTCACCCCTCCACTTT. Encoded protein: CASMGVLGLNGSPLHF. J is TRBJ1-6 and V is TRBV3-1 (or the pseudogene TRBV3-2); tentatively, D is TRBD1 (5 bases). V lost 7 bases to trimming and J lost 9 bases, with 22 bases between them. The CDR3 runs 16 residues. Germline-derived CDR1 and CDR2 are LGHDT and YNNKEL (reference sequence).

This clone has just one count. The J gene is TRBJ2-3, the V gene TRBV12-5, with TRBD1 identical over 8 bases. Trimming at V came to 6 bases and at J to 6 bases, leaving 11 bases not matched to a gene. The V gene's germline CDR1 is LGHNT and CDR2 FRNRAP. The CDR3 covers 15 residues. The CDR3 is CASGPGTGSVDTQYF. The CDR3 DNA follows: TGTGCTAGTGGCCCAGGGACAGGATCCGTCGATACGCAGTATTTT.

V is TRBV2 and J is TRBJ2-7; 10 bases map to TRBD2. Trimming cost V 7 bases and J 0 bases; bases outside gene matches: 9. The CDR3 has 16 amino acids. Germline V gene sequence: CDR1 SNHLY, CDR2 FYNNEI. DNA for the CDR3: TGTGCCAGCACCCGGGAAGGGACTAGCGCCTCCTACGAGCAGTACTTC. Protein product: CASTREGTSASYEQYF.

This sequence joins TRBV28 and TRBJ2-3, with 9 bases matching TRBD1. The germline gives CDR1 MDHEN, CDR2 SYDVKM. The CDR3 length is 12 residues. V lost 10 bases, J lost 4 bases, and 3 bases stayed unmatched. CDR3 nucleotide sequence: TGTGCCACACAGGGGGCCGCAGATACGCAGTATTTT. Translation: CATQGAADTQYF.

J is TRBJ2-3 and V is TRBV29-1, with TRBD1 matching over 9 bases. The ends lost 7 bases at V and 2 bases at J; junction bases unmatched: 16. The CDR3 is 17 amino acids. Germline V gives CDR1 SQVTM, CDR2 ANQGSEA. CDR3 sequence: CSATRDRALGTTDTQYF. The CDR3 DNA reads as TGCAGCGCTACCAGGGACAGGGCGCTTGGGACCACAGATACGCAGTATTTT.

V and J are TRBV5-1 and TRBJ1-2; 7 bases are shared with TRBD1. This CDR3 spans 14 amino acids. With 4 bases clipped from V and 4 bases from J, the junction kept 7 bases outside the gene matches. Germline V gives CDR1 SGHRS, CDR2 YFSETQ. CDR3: CASSAAGTVYGYTF. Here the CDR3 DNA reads TGCGCCAGCAGCGCAGCCGGGACAGTCTATGGCTACACCTTC.

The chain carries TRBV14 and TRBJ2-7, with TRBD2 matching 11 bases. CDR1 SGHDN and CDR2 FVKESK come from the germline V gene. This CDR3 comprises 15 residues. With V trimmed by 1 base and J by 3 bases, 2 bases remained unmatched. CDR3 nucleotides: TGTGCCAGCAGCCAAGGGCTAGCGGGAGGCTACGAGCAGTACTTC. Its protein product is CASSQGLAGGYEQYF.